This TCR beta chain was identified in a study of blood T cell repertoires in COVID-19. Trimming shortened V by 0 bases and J by 3 bases, and 12 bases separated the two germline ends. Germline V gives CDR1 SGHKS, CDR2 YYEKEE (reference sequence). The CDR3 contains 15 residues. In the source study's methods: Reference gene primer amplification yielded estimated nucleated cell counts. Only in-frame clones appear in the TCRdb table, and some are missing; sequencing was by immunoSEQ multiplex PCR. V, J and clone size were drawn from that table, and D and trimming were deduced from the DNA. This table holds about 180,000 clones, around 87% found once.

Specimen: peripheral blood. The J gene is TRBJ1-2, the V gene TRBV5-5, with D uncertain. The clonotype was recovered from a woman in her seventies with COVID-19, enrolled during active disease. The CDR3 nucleotides read TGTGCCAGCAGCTTGGGGGCCTTGAATTACTATGGCTACACCTTC. Amino acids: CASSLGALNYYGYTF.